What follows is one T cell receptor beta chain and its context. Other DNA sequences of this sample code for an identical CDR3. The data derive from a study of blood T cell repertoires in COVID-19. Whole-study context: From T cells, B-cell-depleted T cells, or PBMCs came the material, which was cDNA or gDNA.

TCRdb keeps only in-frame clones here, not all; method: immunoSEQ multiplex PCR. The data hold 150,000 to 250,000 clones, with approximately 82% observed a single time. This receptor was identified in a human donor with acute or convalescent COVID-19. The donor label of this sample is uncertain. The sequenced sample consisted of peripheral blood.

The CDR3 is CASSPLGGSYEQYF. DNA of the CDR3: TGTGCCAGCTCACCCCTAGGGGGCTCCTACGAGCAGTACTTC. The gene calls are TRBV18 and TRBJ2-7; a weak D match, TRBD1 (6 bases). V was cut by 3 bases and J by 0 bases, with 9 bases left in between. The CDR3 is 14 residues long. CDR1 and CDR2 (germline): KGHSH, LQKENI.